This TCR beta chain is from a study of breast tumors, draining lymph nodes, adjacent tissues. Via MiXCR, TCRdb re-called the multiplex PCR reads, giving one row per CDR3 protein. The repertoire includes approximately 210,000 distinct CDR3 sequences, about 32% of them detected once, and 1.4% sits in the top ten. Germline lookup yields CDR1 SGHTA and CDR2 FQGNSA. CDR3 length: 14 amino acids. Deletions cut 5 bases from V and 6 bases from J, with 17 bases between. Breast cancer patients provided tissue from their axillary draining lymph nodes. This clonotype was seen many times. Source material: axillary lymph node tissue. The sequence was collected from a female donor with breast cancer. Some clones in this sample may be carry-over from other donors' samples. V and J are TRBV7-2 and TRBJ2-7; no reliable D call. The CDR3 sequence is CASSVTRALGEQYF. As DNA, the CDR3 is TGTGCCAGCAGCGTAACCCGGGCCCTAGGCGAGCAGTACTTC.